The T cell receptor (beta chain) described here comes from a study of shared clonotypes between healthy human individuals (TCRdb year 2020). Regarding the complete study: The cohort comprised two women and a few men aged 18 to 49 years. The study deeply sequenced blood TCR repertoires of about five healthy adults to estimate repertoire size and the extent of clonotype sharing between individuals. Between about 0.85 and 8.9 billion PBMCs per donor were obtained by leukapheresis. Per donor, three plates each were used for CD4 naive and CD4 memory, two for CD8 naive, and one for CD8 memory. Libraries were prepared and TCR repertoires were sequenced by different laboratories using diverse techniques, in order to increase sequencing depth and limit assay-specific biases. Results the study describes overall, beyond this receptor: Only blood was sampled, and tissue TCR repertoires likely differ from those in blood. Clonotypes shared by all four sorted-subset donors showed higher generation probabilities than non-shared clonotypes. Rarefaction of sorted-subset datasets indicated incomplete sequencing despite the large sequencing depth. Roughly 5% of naive CD4, 3.5% of naive CD8, approximately 2% of memory CD4, and about 0.4% of memory CD8 clonotypes were shared across several donors. Naive subsets generally had larger estimated clonotype richness than memory subsets did. Pairwise subsampling indicated that sequencing depth was expected to affect the degree of clonotype sharing among donors. Because the study included a small number of donors, the genetic and exposure-history diversity represented was limited.

Reading the germline V gene gives CDR1 LGHNA and CDR2 YNFKEQ. Relative to germline, V is missing 4 bases and J is missing 7 bases, with 9 bases of the junction outside any gene match. The CDR3 contains 14 residues, cysteine and phenylalanine counted. Only the CDR3 DNA stays, 42 bases, in frame from base 1. Of note for this clone: It lacks a known antigen. Base qualities are missing; no much larger clone stands one base away.

The donors were healthy, HIV-negative adults with no recently reported acute infections or vaccinations. Only Caucasian adults living in Nashville, Tennessee, USA were represented among the donors. CD4+ T cells were enriched by magnetic negative selection, after which naive cells were positively selected on CD45RA and the negative fraction was taken as the memory subset. Blood was collected by leukapheresis, and PBMCs were isolated by Ficoll-Histopaque density gradient centrifugation and then cryopreserved in liquid nitrogen vapor phase. Purity and quantity of every magnetically sorted T cell population were checked by analytical flow cytometry. Genomic DNA was isolated from every sorted fraction and measured by UV absorbance on a Nanodrop 2000c. Using the deep immunoSEQ assay, TCR CDR3 regions were amplified from genomic DNA by multiplex PCR. Genomic DNA extracted from each cell subset was distributed evenly over all wells of several immunoSEQ 96-well plates, and each plate served as one replicate. For sorted subsets, each replicate PCR was loaded with around 220 ng genomic DNA, equivalent to approximately 33,000 T cell genomes. The purified libraries were quantified using a Qubit 3.0 fluorometer, sized with a Bioanalyzer 2100, and then quantified again using the KAPA Library Quantification kit. Each immunoSEQ 96-well plate was sequenced on its own single-read 150-cycle Illumina NextSeq 550 flow cell. In the authors' own workflow: Because only junctional sequences without quality scores were contained in the immunoSEQ output, filtering matching that applied to full-length reads could not be performed. To assign V/J genes and CDR3, sequences were annotated using PyIR, a Python wrapper for IgBLAST v1.9, with IMGT germline references. Reads were removed for weak V/J assignments (E-value above 1e-6), missing CDR3, stop codons, out-of-frame junctions, or ambiguous translated residues. V3J clonotypes were defined by identical inferred V gene, J gene, and CDR3 amino acid sequence. To compute the percentage overlap between repertoires, the number of shared unique clonotypes was divided by the size of the smaller repertoire. Repertoire richness was assessed with RTK rarefaction, the Chao1 estimator, and Recon v2.1 estimates of unobserved clonotypes. OLGA was used to compute generation probabilities for all TCRbeta clonotypes that the gDNA method yielded from a few donors. This immuneACCESS table, as held by TCRdb, lists in-frame sequences with V and J called but not all clones. Of the missing ones, under half trace to an unresolved V gene in checked studies; the others have no known cause. V, J and clone size were drawn from that table, and D and trimming were deduced from the DNA. The sample table lists hundreds of thousands of clones, roughly 73% of them with a count of one. Around 2% of the sample lies in the top ten.

Sequencing used memory CD4+ T cells sorted from blood. The cell subset or site label on this specimen signifies: CD45RA-negative fraction. The V and J segments used are TRBV4-2 and TRBJ1-1; 7 bases in the middle match TRBD1. The receptor was isolated from a woman younger than 45 in good health. The bases read TGTGCCAGCAGCCGAATCGGCGGGACAGTTGAAGCTTTCTTT. Translated, this is CASSRIGGTVEAFF.